This T cell receptor (beta chain) was retrieved from a study of cytomegalovirus exposure and HLA in healthy donors. Overall study: Around 79 million unique TCRs, all from HLA-typed donors, were included in an early release of the data.

Study results and limitations: A reported reduction in N-insertions relative to the roughly 710-donor mean was seen in an Asian-associated ancestry cluster in a later analysis. Some V segments, TRBV6-2 and TRBV6-3 among them, were indistinguishable and were therefore excluded. It is likely that the observed cluster of highly shared sequence variants was a sequencing artifact.

It was with 60 Vbeta and 13 Jbeta primers that the PCR ran. Sequencing was performed with immunoSEQ multiplex PCR; in TCRdb, only in-frame clones are kept and a portion is missing. Seen here are about 110,000 clones, roughly 79% observed once, and the top ten hold roughly 2.3%. A note on this clone: The antigen is not known.

The CDR3 has 16 amino acids. Germline CDR1 SGHKS, CDR2 YYEKEE (reference sequence). The ends were cut back, 0 bases at V and 0 bases at J, with 13 bases in the middle. The chain carries TRBV5-5 and TRBJ2-7, with D possibly being TRBD1 (5 bases). Sample: PBMCs. The source is a woman aged 25 to 39 in good health and CMV-seronegative. The CDR3 here is CASSLGLTATSYEQYF. CDR3 in DNA: TGTGCCAGCAGCTTGGGTTTGACAGCTACCTCCTACGAGCAGTACTTC. The full variable domain, completed using reference TRBV5-5 and TRBJ2-7, is DAGVTQSPTHLIKTRGQQVTLRCSPISGHKSVSWYQQVLGQGPQFIFQYYEKEERGRGNFPDRFSARQFPNYSSELNVNALLLGDSALYLCASSLGLTATSYEQYFGPGTRLTVT.